One and the same sample provided the 14 T cell receptor beta chains below, sequenced in a study of T cell repertoires in cytomegalovirus infection (dated by TCRdb to the late 2010s). The treatment or condition label, read with the paper, signifies: in vitro stimulation with specific CMV peptide epitopes to enrich CMV-specific T cells. Their target antigens are unknown. This sample was sequenced with an Illumina HiSeq 1500. The public reads were reprocessed in TCRdb via fastp at Q25 and MiXCR, keeping in-frame beta chains. Rows matching on CDR3 protein sequence are summarized as one entry with the most common DNA and genes. Present in this sample are about 920,000 distinct CDR3 sequences, 31% of which were seen just once. Together, the top ten hold 13% of the sample. The source was cultured CD8+ T cells from PBMCs, collected from culture after CMV antigen stimulation. The receptors were gathered from a human donor in good health (CMV status not recorded). Some clones in this sample may be carry-over from other donors' samples.

The chain has TRBV5-5 and TRBJ2-1; D remains unclear. The CDR3 consists of 16 residues. V was cut by 0 bases and J by 0 bases, with 10 bases left in between. Germline CDR1 SGHKS, CDR2 YYEKEE (reference sequence). CDR3 bases: TGTGCCAGCAGCTTGGGGCAGTCCGGCTCCTACAATGAGCAGTTCTTC. It translates to CASSLGQSGSYNEQFF.

Of note for this clonotype: This may be a read error: a much more frequent sequence differs by one nucleotide. This CDR3 is missing its conserved last phenylalanine or tryptophan, likely due to a read error. The rearrangement links TRBV7-6 to TRBJ1-5; D gene unclear. Germline-derived CDR1 and CDR2 are SGHVS and FNYEAQ. This CDR3 has 14 residues. V dropped 3 bases and J dropped 6 bases, with 12 bases sitting between them. The CDR3: CASSLGGRGQPQHS. In DNA form, the CDR3 reads TGTGCCAGCAGCTTGGGAGGGAGAGGTCAGCCCCAGCATTCT.

The table lists this clonotype with a few counts. This chain uses TRBV7-6 with TRBJ1-5; 8 bases fit TRBD1. Unmatched junction bases numbered 3, after V lost 5 bases and J lost 6 bases. This CDR3 is 13 amino acids long. Germline CDR1 reads SGHVS; CDR2 reads FNYEAQ. The CDR3 here is CASSPDRAQPQHF. Here the CDR3 DNA reads TGTGCCAGCAGCCCGGACAGGGCTCAGCCCCAGCATTTT.

The chain joins TRBV6-6 to TRBJ1-2; D not certain. The CDR3 runs 12 residues. Germline V CDR1 and CDR2: MNHNY, SVGAGI (reference sequence). V shed 10 bases and J shed 3 bases, with 12 bases lying between them. CDR3 sequence (DNA): TGTGCCACCAAAGCCAGCTACTATGGCTACACCTTC. Translated, it gives CATKASYYGYTF.

The V and J genes are TRBV6-5 and TRBJ2-1; tentative D call: TRBD2 (6 bases). CDR1 MNHEY and CDR2 SVGAGI come from the germline V gene. The CDR3 consists of 16 residues. The germline V and J ends were trimmed by 5 bases and 7 bases, with 21 bases remaining between them. The CDR3 sequence is CASSQYRTKSGNEQFF. The CDR3 nucleotides read TGTGCCAGCAGTCAGTACAGGACTAAGAGCGGGAATGAGCAGTTCTTC.

In this sample, this clonotype turned up many times. The chain couples TRBV7-9 to TRBJ2-1, with TRBD2 matching over 7 bases. V lost 1 base, J lost 3 bases, and 6 bases stayed unmatched. This CDR3 contains 16 residues. Germline V gene sequence: CDR1 SEHNR, CDR2 FQNEAQ (reference sequence). CDR3 sequence (DNA): TGTGCCAGCAGCTTAGAAGCGGGGCATTTCTACAATGAGCAGTTCTTC. Translated, it gives CASSLEAGHFYNEQFF.

J is TRBJ2-1 and V is TRBV7-9, with D uncertain. Germline values: CDR1 SEHNR, CDR2 FQNEAQ (reference sequence). The CDR3 covers 15 residues. The V gene lost 5 bases and the J gene lost 3 bases, with 14 bases spanning the gap. CDR3 amino acids: CASSLLGFIYNEQFF. The CDR3 region has the DNA TGTGCCAGCAGCCTACTGGGATTTATCTACAATGAGCAGTTCTTC.

In its sample, this clonotype was seen a few times. The V and J genes are TRBV28 and TRBJ2-3; D is perhaps TRBD2 (6 bases). CDR3 length: 16 residues. V dropped 2 bases and J dropped 2 bases, with 14 bases sitting between them. CDR1 MDHEN and CDR2 SYDVKM come from the germline V gene. The chain's CDR3 is CASSLRGLGYTDTQYF. The CDR3 DNA sequence: TGTGCCAGCAGTTTAAGGGGACTCGGCTACACAGATACGCAGTATTTT.

This clonotype showed up many times. The chain has TRBV7-9 and TRBJ1-1; D uncertain. V lost 1 base, J lost 4 bases, and 4 bases lay in between. The germline CDR1 and CDR2 sequences are SEHNR and FQNEAQ (reference sequence). The CDR3 runs to 12 residues. The chain's CDR3 is CASSLGVTEAFF. CDR3 bases: TGTGCCAGCAGCTTAGGGGTCACTGAAGCTTTCTTT. The whole variable domain, filled in from reference TRBV7-9 and TRBJ1-1, reads DTGVSQNPRHKITKRGQNVTFRCDPISEHNRLYWYRQTLGQGPEFLTYFQNEAQLEKSRLLSDRFSAERPKGSFSTLEIQRTEQGDSAMYLCASSLGVTEAFFGQGTRLTVV.

The gene calls are TRBV10-1 and TRBJ2-7, with D possibly being TRBD2 (6 bases). CDR3 length equals 15 residues. Germline V gene data show CDR1 as WNHNN and CDR2 as SYGVQD (reference sequence). The V end lost 4 bases, the J end lost 3 bases, and 16 bases lay between the germline ends. The CDR3: CASSAYNGGYYEQYF. In DNA form, the CDR3 reads TGCGCCAGCAGTGCCTACAACGGGGGTTACTACGAGCAGTACTTC.

The chain's CDR3 is CASRDRHGLYNEQFF. The CDR3 bases are TGTGCCAGCAGAGACAGACATGGGCTGTACAATGAGCAGTTCTTC. V gene TRBV12-3 or TRBV12-4 combines with J gene TRBJ2-1, with D maybe TRBD1 (5 bases). V lost 6 bases, J lost 4 bases, and 16 bases lay in between. CDR3 length equals 15 residues.

The chain carries TRBV19 and TRBJ1-5, with a tentative D call TRBD1 (6 bases). Trimming cost V 5 bases and J 5 bases, with 13 bases left between them. Per germline, CDR1 LNHDA and CDR2 SQIVND (reference sequence). The length of the CDR3 is 14 residues. The CDR3 is CASSGWGLHQPQHF. The CDR3 region has the DNA TGTGCCAGTAGTGGGTGGGGGCTCCATCAGCCCCAGCATTTT.

This clonotype was seen a handful of times. This chain joins TRBV4-2 and TRBJ1-5; D not resolved. The germline V gene has CDR1 LGHNA and CDR2 YNFKEQ. Trimming removed 2 bases from V and 2 bases from J, with 13 bases in between. The CDR3 consists of 16 residues. For the CDR3, the DNA is TGTGCCAGCAGCCAAATTTTAGGCAGACGCAATCAGCCCCAGCATTTT. Encoded protein: CASSQILGRRNQPQHF.

There are a few counts of this clonotype. CDR3 in amino acids: CASSGGWDFNTGELFF. As DNA, the CDR3 is TGTGCCAGCAGCGGGGGATGGGACTTCAACACCGGGGAGCTGTTTTTT. The chain combines TRBV5-4 with TRBJ2-2, with TRBD2 as a possible D gene (6 bases). Germline V lookup: CDR1 SGHNT, CDR2 YYREEE (reference sequence). Trimming shortened V by 4 bases and J by 2 bases, and 15 bases separated the two germline ends. CDR3 size: 16 residues.